The 7 T cell receptor beta chains below were found in one sample sequenced in a study of blood T cell repertoires in COVID-19. Repertoires were generated with immunoSEQ multiplex PCR, while TCRdb's copy carries only in-frame clones and drops some. The sample includes about 210,000 clones, 84% of them seen just once. Specimen: peripheral blood. All receptors derive from a man aged 45-60 years with active or convalescent COVID-19.

The V gene is TRBV28, the J gene TRBJ1-1; 7 bases match TRBD1. The CDR3 runs to 14 residues. Germline trimming cut 6 bases from V and 3 bases from J; bases unmatched to any gene: 7. Germline CDR1 MDHEN, CDR2 SYDVKM. CDR3 nucleotide sequence: TGTGCCAGCAGACTAGGGGGCAGAGACACTGAAGCTTTCTTT. Translation: CASRLGGRDTEAFF.

This chain joins TRBV7-8 and TRBJ1-1; 7 bases agree with TRBD1. The CDR3 sequence is 13 residues long. V shed 1 base, J shed 8 bases, and the junction held 4 bases outside the gene matches. The germline gives CDR1 SGHVS, CDR2 FQNEAQ. The CDR3 is CASSLVAGGEAFF. The CDR3 DNA follows: TGTGCCAGCAGCTTAGTAGCAGGGGGAGAAGCTTTCTTT.

V and J are TRBV9 and TRBJ2-3; 9 positions match TRBD2. The V and J ends lost 3 bases and 0 bases, in that order; junction bases with no gene match: 2. This CDR3 comprises 15 residues. CDR1 SGDLS and CDR2 YYNGEE come from the germline V gene. CDR3 loop: CASSESGGSTDTQYF. The CDR3 nucleotides are TGTGCCAGCAGCGAAAGCGGGGGGAGCACAGATACGCAGTATTTT.

The chain links TRBV5-4 to TRBJ1-6; 8 bases are shared with TRBD1. Per the germline V gene, CDR1 is SGHNT and CDR2 is YYREEE (reference sequence). The ends lost 4 bases at V and 13 bases at J; junction bases unmatched: 10. The CDR3 consists of 14 residues. The CDR3 region is CASSAGGDVLPLHF. The CDR3 DNA sequence: TGTGCCAGCAGCGCAGGGGGCGATGTTTTGCCCCTCCACTTT.

CDR3 bases: TGCGCCAGCAGCTTGAAAGGGACTAGCGGGAGGGACAATGAGCAGTTCTTC. It yields the protein CASSLKGTSGRDNEQFF. The rearrangement joins TRBV5-1 to TRBJ2-1; 16 bases match TRBD2. The germline CDR1 and CDR2 sequences are SGHRS and YFSETQ. V gave up 1 base and J gave up 5 bases; unmatched junction bases: 3. The CDR3 consists of 17 residues.

The chain employs TRBV2 and TRBJ1-2; a possible D gene is TRBD1 (5 bases). The V and J ends lost 4 bases and 8 bases respectively, with 17 bases between them. Germline V gene sequence: CDR1 SNHLY, CDR2 FYNNEI. This CDR3 comprises 14 residues. CDR3 DNA: TGTGCCAGCAGTGCCGCAGGGTCTGCTCGGGGCTACACCTTC. Translated, it gives CASSAAGSARGYTF.

The chain recombines TRBV7-8 with TRBJ1-1; possible D gene TRBD1, 6 bases. V lost 1 base and J 7 bases, leaving 10 bases between the germline ends. CDR1 and CDR2 from the germline V gene are SGHVS and FQNEAQ. CDR3 length: 13 amino acids. CDR3 sequence reads: CASSLDGGGEAFF. CDR3 in DNA: TGTGCCAGCAGCTTAGATGGGGGCGGTGAAGCTTTCTTT. The full variable domain, its missing parts supplied by reference TRBV7-8 and TRBJ1-1, is GAGVSQSPRYKVAKRGQDVALRCDPISGHVSLFWYQQALGQGPEFLTYFQNEAQLDKSGLPSDRFFAERPEGSVSTLKIQRTQQEDSAVYLCASSLDGGGEAFFGQGTRLTVV.